Listed here is a single T cell receptor (beta chain). Its antigen is unknown. CDR1 and CDR2 from the germline V gene are SGHTA and FQGNSA. The CDR3 has 16 residues. A second PCR, run for roughly 7 to 11 cycles, used a sample-barcoded 5' primer plus a J-beta primer mix. Every cDNA molecule carried a tag from a template-switch adaptor bearing 12 random nucleotides. MiXCR was run by TCRdb on the 5' RACE reads, yielding one entry per CDR3 protein. The sample records about 1.7 million distinct CDR3 sequences, roughly 27% being singletons. The data originate from a study of blood T cells in healthy people across ages. About the research overall: Researchers report that template switching captured about one barcoded beta molecule per two T cells. Study-level results: The diversity estimates, figures obtained from one million T cells, were considered underestimates. Naive T cell percentage showed a strong correlation with TCR beta diversity.

The sequencing input was blood. The chain carries TRBV7-2 and TRBJ2-4; 12 bases align to TRBD2. The J call may not be correct, given that the DNA end is closer to TRBJ2-7. The receptor comes from a woman aged 25 to 45 in good health. For the CDR3, the DNA is TGTGCCAGCAGCTACACTAGCGGGAGGTCCCGAAACGAGCAGTACTTC. It codes for CASSYTSGRSRNEQYF.